The 8 T cell receptor beta chains in this list originate from one sample, sequenced in a study of blood T cell repertoires in COVID-19. The protocol was immunoSEQ multiplex PCR, while the TCRdb copy is restricted to in-frame clones and leaves out a portion. The repertoire holds approximately 250,000 clones, with about 88% as singletons. The sample taken for sequencing was PBMCs or T cells enriched from blood (not recorded which). The receptors derive from a woman aged 55-70 years in a cohort exposed to, infected with or recovered from COVID-19 (not recorded which).

This rearrangement joins TRBV24-1 to TRBJ2-1; possible D gene TRBD2, 5 bases. Deletions cut 4 bases from V and 8 bases from J, with 8 bases between. Germline assignment: CDR1 KGHDR and CDR2 SFDVKD. The CDR3 runs to 12 residues. CDR3 in amino acids: CATSDSSYEQFF. The CDR3 DNA follows: TGTGCCACCAGTGACTCTAGCTATGAGCAGTTCTTC.

The J gene is TRBJ2-7, the V gene TRBV4-3, with TRBD2 matching 8 bases. The germline gives CDR1 LGHNA, CDR2 YSLEER. The CDR3 extends over 17 amino acids. V trimming: 1 base; J trimming: 4 bases; junction bases outside the gene matches: 12. This CDR3 reads CASSQVVTLGTSYEQYF. In DNA form, the CDR3 reads TGCGCCAGCAGCCAAGTAGTGACACTCGGGACTAGTTACGAGCAGTACTTC.

This sequence joins TRBV28 and TRBJ2-1, with D unresolved. The CDR3 has 14 residues. CDR1 is MDHEN, CDR2 SYDVKM, per germline. V lost 2 bases and J lost 0, with 5 bases in between. CDR3 nucleotides: TGTGCCAGCAGTTTAACGAGCTCCTACAATGAGCAGTTCTTC. Residues: CASSLTSSYNEQFF.

The chain recombines TRBV27 with TRBJ2-5; TRBD2 matches 7 bases. CDR1 is MNHEY and CDR2 is SMNVEV in the germline V gene (reference sequence). The V segment lost 6 bases and the J segment 5 bases; nucleotides outside the gene matches: 6. The CDR3 extends over 13 amino acids. This chain's CDR3 is CASRGRARETQYF. In nucleotides, the CDR3 is TGTGCCAGCAGAGGGAGGGCTAGGGAGACCCAGTACTTC.

The V call is TRBV28, the J call TRBJ2-7; D is unresolved. The germline V gene has CDR1 MDHEN and CDR2 SYDVKM. The germline V and J ends were trimmed by 2 bases and 1 base, with 9 bases remaining between them. This CDR3 contains 14 residues. This CDR3 is CASSLPHPSYEQYF. In DNA form, the CDR3 reads TGTGCCAGCAGTTTACCACACCCTTCCTACGAGCAGTACTTC.

V and J are TRBV14 and TRBJ2-7, with D unresolved. V lost 1 base and J lost 3, with 10 bases in between. The germline V gene has CDR1 SGHDN and CDR2 FVKESK. The CDR3 totals 14 residues. Here the CDR3 DNA reads TGTGCCAGCAGCCAAGGATCTCGAGACTACGAGCAGTACTTC. It yields the protein CASSQGSRDYEQYF.

The chain recombines TRBV28 with TRBJ1-2, with D uncertain. Trimming left V 7 bases short and J 2 bases short, with 8 bases between. In germline, CDR1 is MDHEN, CDR2 SYDVKM. The CDR3 length is 12 residues. CDR3 nucleotide sequence: TGTGCCAGCACTATCCCGAACTATGGCTACACCTTC. This translates into CASTIPNYGYTF.

This CDR3 reads CASSQGLAARGVQYF. The CDR3 region has the DNA TGTGCCAGCAGCCAAGGACTAGCGGCCCGGGGGGTTCAGTACTTC. J is TRBJ2-4 and V is TRBV14, with 9 bases fitting TRBD2. In germline, CDR1 is SGHDN, CDR2 FVKESK. The V and J ends lost 1 base and 11 bases, in that order; junction bases with no gene match: 9. The CDR3 totals 15 residues.